The 24 T cell receptor beta chains below all came from one sample that was sequenced in a study of a mutant IDH1 vaccine in newly diagnosed glioma. The time point here: week 23, last vaccination. With topical imiquimod, each dose of the vaccine consisted of 300 ug of mutant IDH1 20-mer peptide. Their cognate antigens are unknown. The table came from immunoSEQ multiplex PCR; TCRdb's copy has only in-frame clones and leaves some out. This sample has over 25,000 clones, with over 75% found just once. This material consisted of PBMCs, taken from a glioma patient whose treatment included an IDH1 peptide vaccine. The receptors originated from a man aged 40-50 years with glioma.

This chain links TRBV2 with TRBJ2-5; the match to TRBD2 covers 9 bases. Germline CDR1 and CDR2: SNHLY and FYNNEI. CDR3 length: 17 amino acids. V gave up 1 base and J gave up 2 bases; unmatched junction bases: 8. CDR3 DNA sequence: TGTGCCAGCAGTGAAGGACGAGGCGGGGGGGTACAAGAGACCCAGTACTTC. Residues: CASSEGRGGGVQETQYF.

The rearrangement uses TRBV7-3 and TRBJ1-1; D gene unclear. Between the trimmed V and J ends, which lost 3 bases and 3 bases, there was a span of 8 bases. Germline V lookup: CDR1 SGHTA, CDR2 FQGTGA. This CDR3 is 13 amino acids long. Here the CDR3 reads CASSLGKDTEAFF. The CDR3 bases are TGTGCCAGCAGCTTGGGAAAAGACACTGAAGCTTTCTTT.

This clone is a singleton in its sample. The chain joins TRBV19 to TRBJ2-5, with D possibly TRBD2 on 6 matching bases. Trimming pared 6 bases from V and 5 bases from J, leaving 13 bases between. In germline, CDR1 is LNHDA, CDR2 SQIVND (reference sequence). The CDR3 totals 13 residues. Here the CDR3 DNA reads TGTGCCAGTAGGACCCCTGCGGGGGAGACCCAGTACTTC. Its translation is CASRTPAGETQYF.

The chain has TRBV5-6 and TRBJ1-2; tentative D call: TRBD1 (5 bases). The germline V and J ends were trimmed by 0 bases and 6 bases, with 12 bases remaining between them. Germline CDR1 and CDR2: SGHDT and YYEEEE. This CDR3 contains 14 residues. In DNA form, the CDR3 reads TGTGCCAGCAGCTTGGAAGGGACCTACCATGGCTACACCTTC. Protein: CASSLEGTYHGYTF.

V gene TRBV30 combines with J gene TRBJ1-6; D is undetermined. Trimming pared 0 bases from V and 7 bases from J, leaving 10 bases between. CDR3 length equals 14 residues. Germline V gives CDR1 GTSNPN, CDR2 SVGIG (reference sequence). In DNA, the CDR3 is TGTGCCTGGAGTGTAGGGAAAGGGAATTCACCCCTCCACTTT. Translation gives CAWSVGKGNSPLHF.

V and J are TRBV11-2 and TRBJ2-7; TRBD1 is a possible D gene (5 bases). Germline lookup yields CDR1 SGHAT and CDR2 FQNNGV. The CDR3 totals 16 residues. V shed 4 bases and J shed 6 bases, with 22 bases lying between them. The CDR3 loop is CASSSKGVSTSSEQYV. The CDR3, as DNA: TGTGCCAGCAGCTCCAAAGGGGTCTCTACCTCGAGCGAGCAGTACGTC.

The gene calls are TRBV28 and TRBJ1-5, with D perhaps matching TRBD1 (5 bases). Germline-derived CDR1 and CDR2 are MDHEN and SYDVKM. CDR3 length equals 15 residues. Trimming left V 5 bases short and J 5 bases short, with 16 bases between. CDR3: CASSLPGREYQPQHF. CDR3 coding DNA: TGTGCCAGCAGTCTCCCGGGGCGGGAGTATCAGCCCCAGCATTTT.

This clone is labeled as medium-sized. The chain has TRBV7-9 and TRBJ1-5; D gene uncertain. Germline CDR1 SEHNR, CDR2 FQNEAQ (reference sequence). The V gene lost 3 bases and the J gene lost 2 bases, with 11 bases spanning the gap. This CDR3 comprises 15 residues. In DNA form, the CDR3 reads TGTGCCAGCAGCTTGGGAGGCGCGGGCAATCAGCCCCAGCATTTT. It codes for CASSLGGAGNQPQHF.

The chain has TRBV11-2 and TRBJ1-2; a possible D gene is TRBD1 (5 bases). The CDR3 runs 14 residues. The V gene lost 6 bases and the J gene lost 1 base, with 12 bases spanning the gap. From germline, CDR1 is SGHAT and CDR2 FQNNGV. In DNA, the CDR3 is TGTGCCAGCAGTCCGCTAGGGGATAACTATGGCTACACCTTC. This translates into CASSPLGDNYGYTF.

The J gene is TRBJ1-1, the V gene TRBV27, with a weak D call TRBD1 (5 bases). CDR3 length: 13 residues. With 9 bases removed from V and 0 bases from J, the gap between germline ends came to 11 bases. CDR1 is MNHEY and CDR2 is SMNVEV in the germline V gene (reference sequence). The CDR3 region has the DNA TGTGCCAGTAGACAGACTATGAACACTGAAGCTTTCTTT. Encoded protein: CASRQTMNTEAFF.

The chain combines TRBV7-9 with TRBJ2-7; 8 bases match TRBD1. The CDR3 is 17 residues long. The ends lost 5 bases at V and 2 bases at J; junction bases unmatched: 14. CDR1 and CDR2 from the germline V gene are SEHNR and FQNEAQ (reference sequence). This CDR3 reads CASSPNPGQGRTYEQYV. The DNA of the CDR3 is TGTGCCAGCAGCCCAAACCCCGGACAGGGTAGGACCTACGAGCAGTACGTC.

The chain joins TRBV27 to TRBJ2-2; the D gene is possibly TRBD2 (7 bases). Between the trimmed V and J ends, which lost 6 bases and 7 bases, there was a span of 12 bases. CDR1 and CDR2 (germline): MNHEY, SMNVEV (reference sequence). The CDR3 totals 13 residues. The CDR3 nucleotides are TGTGCCAGCAGGGGGGGGCTCGGCGGGGAGCTGTTTTTT. Translated: CASRGGLGGELFF.

The rearrangement joins TRBV14 to TRBJ2-7; D assignment may be TRBD1 or TRBD2 (6 bases each). CDR1 and CDR2 (germline): SGHDN, FVKESK. This CDR3 comprises 18 residues. The V end lost 5 bases, the J end lost 0 bases, and 23 bases lay between the germline ends. Here the CDR3 reads CASSSHTMGGFPSYEQYF. CDR3 nucleotide sequence: TGTGCCAGCAGCTCTCACACGATGGGGGGCTTTCCCTCCTACGAGCAGTACTTC.

The chain employs TRBV18 and TRBJ1-6, with TRBD1 matching over 7 bases. Per the germline V gene, CDR1 is KGHSH and CDR2 is LQKENI. The J segment lost 7 bases and the V segment lost 3 bases, leaving 6 bases of the junction unmatched. This CDR3 has 15 residues. The CDR3 DNA reads as TGTGCCAGCTCACCGTCCGGGACAGCGAATTCACCCCTCCACTTT. Amino acids: CASSPSGTANSPLHF.

The gene calls are TRBV19 and TRBJ1-5; 7 positions match TRBD1. Germline V gene sequence: CDR1 LNHDA, CDR2 SQIVND (reference sequence). J was trimmed by 3 bases and V by 5 bases; bases with no gene match: 4. The CDR3 totals 14 residues. Written as DNA, the CDR3 is TGTGCCAGTAGTTCCACAGGGGACAATCAGCCCCAGCATTTT. Encoded protein: CASSSTGDNQPQHF.

V and J are TRBV6-1 and TRBJ2-5, with 8 bases identical to TRBD2. The ends lost 1 base at V and 5 bases at J; junction bases unmatched: 6. Germline lookup yields CDR1 MNHNS and CDR2 SASEGT. CDR3 length: 15 amino acids. As DNA, the CDR3 is TGTGCCAGCAGTGAAGTAAGCGGGGGCGGGGAGACCCAGTACTTC. Encoded protein: CASSEVSGGGETQYF.

This chain's CDR3 is CASSEDRGGYNEQFF. DNA of the CDR3: TGTGCCAGCAGTGAAGACAGGGGAGGCTACAATGAGCAGTTCTTC. The chain links TRBV6-1 to TRBJ2-1; D is possibly TRBD1 (7 bases). Trimming removed 1 base at V and 3 bases at J, with 10 bases between. The germline V gene encodes CDR1 MNHNS and CDR2 SASEGT. This CDR3 is built from 15 residues.

The chain employs TRBV4-3 and TRBJ2-1; D remains ambiguous. This CDR3 has 16 residues. Trimming took 0 bases from V and 5 from J, leaving 14 bases between them. Germline V gene data show CDR1 as LGHNA and CDR2 as YSLEER. The CDR3 nucleotides read TGCGCCAGCAGCCAAGATAGGGCCTTGGCCCACAATGAGCAGTTCTTC. Its translation: CASSQDRALAHNEQFF.

This clone has a single count. The rearrangement joins TRBV28 to TRBJ1-5; TRBD1 matches 9 bases. CDR1 and CDR2 (germline): MDHEN, SYDVKM. Trimming at V came to 6 bases and at J to 5 bases, leaving 8 bases not matched to a gene. The CDR3 is made up of 15 amino acids. CDR3 residues: CASRNRGPADQPQHF. CDR3 coding DNA: TGTGCCAGCAGAAACAGGGGGCCGGCTGATCAGCCCCAGCATTTT. The full variable domain, its missing parts supplied by reference TRBV28 and TRBJ1-5, is DVKVTQSSRYLVKRTGEKVFLECVQDMDHENMFWYRQDPGLGLRLIYFSYDVKMKEKGDIPEGYSVSREKKERFSLILESASTNQTSMYLCASRNRGPADQPQHFGDGTRLSIL.

The chain recombines TRBV6-4 with TRBJ1-6, with TRBD1 matching over 11 bases. The V segment lost 4 bases and the J segment 8 bases; nucleotides outside the gene matches: 4. This CDR3 region has 15 residues. The germline V gene encodes CDR1 MRHNA and CDR2 SNTAGT. The CDR3 DNA sequence: TGTGCCAGCAGTGTAACGGGACAGGGGGATTCACCCCTCCACTTT. This gives the protein CASSVTGQGDSPLHF.

This chain joins TRBV6-5 and TRBJ1-1; D is perhaps TRBD1 (6 bases). V lost 6 bases to trimming and J lost 8 bases, with 19 bases between them. The CDR3 loop spans 14 amino acids. Germline-derived CDR1 and CDR2 are MNHEY and SVGAGI. The CDR3, as DNA: TGTGCCAGCAGACTCACCGGGACATCGGGAGAAGCTTTCTTT. Protein sequence: CASRLTGTSGEAFF.

This CDR3 reads CASSSGPSGEQYF. In DNA form, the CDR3 reads TGCGCCAGCAGCTCGGGACCGTCCGGGGAGCAGTACTTC. This rearrangement joins TRBV5-1 to TRBJ2-7; D possibly matches TRBD1 or TRBD2 (5 bases each). With 3 bases removed from V and 7 bases from J, the gap between germline ends came to 14 bases. The CDR3 runs to 13 residues. Germline CDR1 SGHRS, CDR2 YFSETQ.

The CDR3 loop is CASSGGTTEAFF. DNA of the CDR3: TGTGCCAGCAGTGGGGGGACCACTGAAGCTTTCTTT. The V call is TRBV25-1, the J call TRBJ1-1; D is perhaps TRBD1 (5 bases). Trimming cost V 4 bases and J 4 bases, with 7 bases left between them. The CDR3 is made up of 12 amino acids. Germline V lookup: CDR1 MGHDK, CDR2 SYGVNS.

V usage is TRBV27 and J usage is TRBJ2-5; 8 nucleotides line up with TRBD1. Germline loops: CDR1 MNHEY, CDR2 SMNVEV (reference sequence). V trimming: 2 bases; J trimming: 4 bases; junction bases outside the gene matches: 12. CDR3 size: 17 residues. CDR3 amino acids: CASSLNWGDRGGETQYF. As DNA, the CDR3 is TGTGCCAGCAGTTTAAATTGGGGCGACAGGGGAGGAGAGACCCAGTACTTC.